This T cell receptor (beta chain) is drawn from a study of Graves' ophthalmopathy and Graves' hyperthyroidism. Amplification of TCR beta CDR3 regions used RNA transcripts. HTBI-primed RT-PCR formed the first round, and a multiplex PCR formed the second. One entry per CDR3 protein, called by TCRdb with MiXCR from the multiplex PCR reads. The table records hundreds of thousands of distinct CDR3 sequences, roughly 20% of them present only once. Germline loops: CDR1 SQVTM, CDR2 ANQGSEA. The CDR3 extends over 19 amino acids. V shed 6 bases, J shed 0 bases, and the junction held 21 bases outside the gene matches. This clonotype was counted at least ten times. The antigen is undetermined. Study results and caveats: A 13-signature model separated ophthalmopathy from stable hyperthyroidism, reaching approximately 88% sensitivity and roughly 84% specificity cross-validated.

The specimen was peripheral blood. The chain has TRBV29-1 and TRBJ1-2; 8 nucleotides match TRBD1. This receptor was obtained from a woman aged 18-29 years with stable Graves' hyperthyroidism. The CDR3 spells CSVKSVLRTRQGTNYGYTF. The CDR3 DNA follows: TGCAGCGTCAAATCCGTTCTACGCACCCGACAGGGGACTAACTATGGCTACACCTTC.